Described below is a single T cell receptor (beta chain) sequence and its context. Its specificity is unknown. These data are taken from a study of Ad26.COV2.S vaccination and SARS-CoV-2 variants. Whole-study findings and limits: There was a possibility that the TCR breadth and depth analyses underestimated total T cell responses. Comparability of non-spike TCR breadth was observed across vaccine and placebo recipients. Substantial response breadth was reportedly seen for spike-specific CD8+ and CD4+ T cells after vaccination. The placebo group had lower spike-specific TCR breadth than the vaccine recipients did.

CDR1 is SEHNR and CDR2 is FQNEAQ in the germline V gene (reference sequence). V dropped 4 bases and J dropped 8 bases, with 18 bases sitting between them. The CDR3 sequence is 15 residues long. This table comes from immunoSEQ multiplex PCR, and its TCRdb copy is limited to in-frame clones, with some not included. The sample lists approximately 90,000 clones, approximately 82% occurring once. The sequence came from a human donor who had recovered from COVID-19. The starting material was peripheral blood, obtained after recovery from COVID-19. The rearrangement joins TRBV7-9 to TRBJ2-1, with a weak D call TRBD1 (6 bases). The CDR3 DNA follows: TGTGCCAGCAGCTCTGGGGACACCCTTAGGGATGAGCAGTTCTTC. Translated: CASSSGDTLRDEQFF. Variable domain in full (rest from reference TRBV7-9 and TRBJ2-1): DTGVSQNPRHKITKRGQNVTFRCDPISEHNRLYWYRQTLGQGPEFLTYFQNEAQLEKSRLLSDRFSAERPKGSFSTLEIQRTEQGDSAMYLCASSSGDTLRDEQFFGPGTRLTVL.